This TCR beta chain was sequenced during a study of control samples from healthy donors and cancer patients. The CDR3 runs 16 residues. CDR1 is SGHRS, CDR2 YFSETQ, per germline. V was trimmed by 0 bases and J by 4 bases, leaving 13 bases between them. Here immunoSEQ multiplex PCR was the method, and the copy in TCRdb shows in-frame clones only, minus some. This table lists about 200,000 clones. This TCR came from a woman aged 25 to 45 in good health. The J gene is TRBJ2-2, the V gene TRBV5-1, with D maybe TRBD2 (7 bases). The sample comprised blood. The CDR3 region has the DNA TGCGCCAGCAGCTTGGCCGCAGGGGAGGGCACCGGGGAGCTGTTTTTT. Its translation is CASSLAAGEGTGELFF.